This is a list of T cell receptor beta chains from one sample in a study of regulatory T cells in long-lasting Graves disease. TCRdb called the multiplex PCR reads again in MiXCR, with one record for every CDR3 protein. The sample lists around 250,000 distinct CDR3 sequences, 20% to 25% occurring once. The starting material was peripheral blood mononuclear cells (PBMCs), obtained at new diagnosis, from a patient treated with antithyroid drugs. The origin of the receptors is a female donor with Graves disease. Each CDR3 is given with its conserved first and last residue. Each record gives: V gene, J gene, CDR3 protein.

>TRBV5-1|TRBJ2-6
CASSQVLAGGSGANVLTF
>TRBV7-2|TRBJ2-5
CASSSRQGAETQYF
>TRBV20-1|TRBJ1-1
CSARDTANTEAFF
>TRBV6-2/TRBV6-3|TRBJ2-2
CASSPPAGWGTGELFF
>TRBV2|TRBJ1-3
CASRKSSGNTIYF
>TRBV6-1|TRBJ2-7
CASRSLGRSYEQYF
>TRBV3-1|TRBJ2-5
CASSQFGPEETQYF
>TRBV10-3|TRBJ2-7
CAISTEYEQYF
>TRBV19|TRBJ2-5
CASSIGRTQETQYF
>TRBV6-2/TRBV6-3|TRBJ2-3
CASSPRTSGRDTQYF
>TRBV19|NA
CASTRNFGSETQYF
>TRBV4-1|TRBJ2-7
CASSQEWGLNYEQYF
>TRBV2|TRBJ1-4
CASSSKTLLATNEKLFF
>TRBV7-2|TRBJ2-3
CASRQSSDTQYF
>TRBV28|TRBJ2-7
CASSLSDLGEQYF
>TRBV7-6|TRBJ2-7
CASSPIGGGKKYEQYF
>TRBV7-3|TRBJ2-2
CASSPTGGVTGELFF
>TRBV19|TRBJ1-2
CASSFLTGNYGYTF
>TRBV7-6|TRBJ2-3
CASSGDFFPSTDTQYF
>TRBV29-1|TRBJ1-1
CSARGAGTAEAFF
>TRBV7-2|TRBJ2-7
CASSWGLADSYEQYF
>TRBV7-2|TRBJ1-4
CASSLGMALTNEKLFF
>TRBV27|TRBJ1-5
CASSLFLNQPQHF
>TRBV20-1|TRBJ2-5
CSAREEYTQYF
>TRBV7-3|TRBJ2-1
CASSSYRDDEQFF
>TRBV5-1|TRBJ2-1
CASSSHGESYNEQFF
>TRBV6-1|TRBJ1-6
CASFYRFNSPLHF
>TRBV6-1|TRBJ2-7
CASNGVGEQYF
>TRBV20-1|TRBJ2-2
CSARHLMWGAGTGELFF
>TRBV24-1|TRBJ2-2
CAAGLAGASNTGELFF
>TRBV2|TRBJ2-4
CASTSTIAKNIQYF
>TRBV7-9|TRBJ2-3
CASSHRDSPSTDTQYF
>TRBV19|TRBJ2-4
CASSIDLGLGRDEQYF
>TRBV28|TRBJ1-6
CASSFGTGNSPLHF
>TRBV20-1|TRBJ1-4
CSARDRVKNEKLFF
>TRBV24-1|TRBJ1-2
CATSDRRGRIDGYTF
>TRBV7-2|TRBJ2-1
CASSPGGPGVGFF
>TRBV6-1|TRBJ1-5
CAIRNTEDQPQHF
>TRBV5-6|TRBJ2-5
CASSSPTRGAQETQYF
>TRBV2|TRBJ2-5
CASSTGGGETQYF
>TRBV20-1|TRBJ2-7
CSANQGYEQYF
>TRBV11-2|TRBJ2-1
CASSSPTSNNEQFF